Listed here are 8 T cell receptor beta chains from one sample, sequenced in a study of shared clonotypes between healthy human individuals. Cells designated naive CD8 were CD45RO-negative and were positively selected for CCR7, with terminally differentiated effector memory CD45RA+ cells excluded. Produced via immunoSEQ multiplex PCR; TCRdb's table is partial and in-frame only. The sample lists roughly 2,000,000 clones, approximately 94% occurring once. The specimen was naive CD8+ T cells sorted from blood. The receptors originated from a man younger than 35 in good health.

The chain recombines TRBV7-2 with TRBJ2-1, with 12 positions matching TRBD2. Germline values: CDR1 SGHTA, CDR2 FQGNSA. This CDR3 has 16 residues. V dropped 4 bases and J dropped 7; count of bases not matched to a gene: 8. The CDR3 DNA follows: TGTGCCAGCAGCTCCAGACTAGCGGGAGTTGATAATGAGCAGTTCTTC. It yields the protein CASSSRLAGVDNEQFF. The entire variable domain, with the rest obtained from reference TRBV7-2 and TRBJ2-1, is as follows: GAGVSQSPSNKVTEKGKDVELRCDPISGHTALYWYRQSLGQGLEFLIYFQGNSAPDKSGLPSDRFSAERTGGSVSTLTIQRTQQEDSAVYLCASSSRLAGVDNEQFFGPGTRLTVL.

The chain carries TRBV5-6 and TRBJ2-2, with D uncertain. The V end lost 0 bases, the J end lost 2 bases, and 11 bases lay between the germline ends. Looked up from germline, CDR1 is SGHDT and CDR2 is YYEEEE. The CDR3 totals 16 residues. CDR3 in DNA: TGTGCCAGCAGCTTGGCCGAGCAGCCAAACACCGGGGAGCTGTTTTTT. Its translation is CASSLAEQPNTGELFF.

This chain connects TRBV27 to TRBJ2-4, with 8 bases matching TRBD2. The J segment lost 6 bases and the V segment lost 4 bases, leaving 8 bases of the junction unmatched. Germline V gene sequence: CDR1 MNHEY, CDR2 SMNVEV (reference sequence). There are 15 residues in the CDR3. The CDR3 loop is CASSYSGSRGNIQYF. The CDR3, as DNA: TGTGCCAGCAGTTACAGCGGGAGCCGAGGAAACATTCAGTACTTC.

The V and J genes are TRBV11-2 and TRBJ2-1, with TRBD1 matching over 9 bases. This CDR3 is built from 13 residues. J was trimmed by 11 bases and V by 7 bases; bases with no gene match: 9. Germline V gene lookup returns CDR1 SGHAT and CDR2 FQNNGV. CDR3 DNA sequence: TGTGCCAGCACCACATGGGACAGGGATCAGCAGTTCTTC. Translating it yields CASTTWDRDQQFF.

With regard to this clone: The sample carries other DNA sequences with the same CDR3. The chain couples TRBV29-1 to TRBJ2-2; 7 bases match TRBD1. The CDR3 has 13 amino acids. The V gene end was trimmed by 4 bases and the J gene end by 5 bases; junction bases not matched to a gene: 4. Germline V CDR1 and CDR2: SQVTM, ANQGSEA. CDR3 region: CSVVGGNTGELFF. In DNA, the CDR3 is TGCAGCGTTGTAGGGGGCAATACCGGGGAGCTGTTTTTT.

Concerning this clone: This sample also contains other DNA sequences that code for the same CDR3. CDR3 DNA sequence: TGTGCCAGCAGCTTGGGAGGGAACTCCTACGAGCAGTACTTC. This sequence encodes CASSLGGNSYEQYF. The genes are TRBV5-6 and TRBJ2-7; the D gene is possibly TRBD2 (5 bases). Germline assignment: CDR1 SGHDT and CDR2 YYEEEE. V lost 0 bases and J 0 bases, leaving 7 bases between the germline ends. CDR3 size: 14 residues.

The chain couples TRBV4-1 to TRBJ1-2; no clear D. The ends were cut back, 1 base at V and 4 bases at J, with 10 bases in the middle. Germline CDR1 and CDR2: MGHRA and YSYEKL. The CDR3 loop spans 14 amino acids. The CDR3 reads CASSQVAPTYGYTF. The CDR3 region has the DNA TGCGCCAGCAGCCAAGTAGCCCCGACCTATGGCTACACCTTC.

DNA for the CDR3: TGTGCCAGTAGTTTCCGGACTAGCGGATCCTACGAGCAGTACTTC. It yields the protein CASSFRTSGSYEQYF. The genes are TRBV19 and TRBJ2-7; TRBD2 agrees at 10 bases. The CDR3 sequence is 15 residues long. Unmatched junction bases numbered 5, after V lost 5 bases and J lost 1 base. CDR1 is LNHDA and CDR2 is SQIVND in the germline V gene (reference sequence).